This T cell receptor beta chain was recorded in a study of CD8+ T cells in alopecia areata. Study context: Scoring of severity for treated patients was based on percentage of affected scalp area.

Study-wide findings and caveats: Under tofacitinib, numerous expanded lesional clonotypes remained detectable in scalp and blood. There were also resident alphabeta T cells of normal skin sequenced in scalp samples.

About this clone: The target antigen is unknown.

Reverse transcription of extracted RNA yielded cDNA, which provided the sequencing template. Method: immunoSEQ multiplex PCR; TCRdb's copy keeps in-frame clones and lacks some. Seen here are 3,500 to 5,500 clones, less than 80% observed once, and the top ten hold about 8.4%. Treatment reported: oral pan-JAK inhibitor, 5-10 mg twice daily. Individuals with alopecia areata gave both lesional scalp punch biopsies and peripheral blood for collection. The sequencing here drew on skin, taken at week 24, from a patient treated with tofacitinib. This receptor was obtained from a human donor with alopecia areata.

The chain's CDR3 is CAISDTGDTGDEQFF. The CDR3 DNA follows: TGTGCCATCAGTGACACCGGGGATACGGGGGATGAGCAGTTCTTC. The rearrangement uses TRBV10-3 and TRBJ2-1, with D possibly TRBD2 on 6 matching bases. The CDR3 has 15 residues. The V end was cut by 3 bases, the J end by 8 bases, with 17 bases between. CDR1 is ENHRY, CDR2 SYGVKD, per germline.